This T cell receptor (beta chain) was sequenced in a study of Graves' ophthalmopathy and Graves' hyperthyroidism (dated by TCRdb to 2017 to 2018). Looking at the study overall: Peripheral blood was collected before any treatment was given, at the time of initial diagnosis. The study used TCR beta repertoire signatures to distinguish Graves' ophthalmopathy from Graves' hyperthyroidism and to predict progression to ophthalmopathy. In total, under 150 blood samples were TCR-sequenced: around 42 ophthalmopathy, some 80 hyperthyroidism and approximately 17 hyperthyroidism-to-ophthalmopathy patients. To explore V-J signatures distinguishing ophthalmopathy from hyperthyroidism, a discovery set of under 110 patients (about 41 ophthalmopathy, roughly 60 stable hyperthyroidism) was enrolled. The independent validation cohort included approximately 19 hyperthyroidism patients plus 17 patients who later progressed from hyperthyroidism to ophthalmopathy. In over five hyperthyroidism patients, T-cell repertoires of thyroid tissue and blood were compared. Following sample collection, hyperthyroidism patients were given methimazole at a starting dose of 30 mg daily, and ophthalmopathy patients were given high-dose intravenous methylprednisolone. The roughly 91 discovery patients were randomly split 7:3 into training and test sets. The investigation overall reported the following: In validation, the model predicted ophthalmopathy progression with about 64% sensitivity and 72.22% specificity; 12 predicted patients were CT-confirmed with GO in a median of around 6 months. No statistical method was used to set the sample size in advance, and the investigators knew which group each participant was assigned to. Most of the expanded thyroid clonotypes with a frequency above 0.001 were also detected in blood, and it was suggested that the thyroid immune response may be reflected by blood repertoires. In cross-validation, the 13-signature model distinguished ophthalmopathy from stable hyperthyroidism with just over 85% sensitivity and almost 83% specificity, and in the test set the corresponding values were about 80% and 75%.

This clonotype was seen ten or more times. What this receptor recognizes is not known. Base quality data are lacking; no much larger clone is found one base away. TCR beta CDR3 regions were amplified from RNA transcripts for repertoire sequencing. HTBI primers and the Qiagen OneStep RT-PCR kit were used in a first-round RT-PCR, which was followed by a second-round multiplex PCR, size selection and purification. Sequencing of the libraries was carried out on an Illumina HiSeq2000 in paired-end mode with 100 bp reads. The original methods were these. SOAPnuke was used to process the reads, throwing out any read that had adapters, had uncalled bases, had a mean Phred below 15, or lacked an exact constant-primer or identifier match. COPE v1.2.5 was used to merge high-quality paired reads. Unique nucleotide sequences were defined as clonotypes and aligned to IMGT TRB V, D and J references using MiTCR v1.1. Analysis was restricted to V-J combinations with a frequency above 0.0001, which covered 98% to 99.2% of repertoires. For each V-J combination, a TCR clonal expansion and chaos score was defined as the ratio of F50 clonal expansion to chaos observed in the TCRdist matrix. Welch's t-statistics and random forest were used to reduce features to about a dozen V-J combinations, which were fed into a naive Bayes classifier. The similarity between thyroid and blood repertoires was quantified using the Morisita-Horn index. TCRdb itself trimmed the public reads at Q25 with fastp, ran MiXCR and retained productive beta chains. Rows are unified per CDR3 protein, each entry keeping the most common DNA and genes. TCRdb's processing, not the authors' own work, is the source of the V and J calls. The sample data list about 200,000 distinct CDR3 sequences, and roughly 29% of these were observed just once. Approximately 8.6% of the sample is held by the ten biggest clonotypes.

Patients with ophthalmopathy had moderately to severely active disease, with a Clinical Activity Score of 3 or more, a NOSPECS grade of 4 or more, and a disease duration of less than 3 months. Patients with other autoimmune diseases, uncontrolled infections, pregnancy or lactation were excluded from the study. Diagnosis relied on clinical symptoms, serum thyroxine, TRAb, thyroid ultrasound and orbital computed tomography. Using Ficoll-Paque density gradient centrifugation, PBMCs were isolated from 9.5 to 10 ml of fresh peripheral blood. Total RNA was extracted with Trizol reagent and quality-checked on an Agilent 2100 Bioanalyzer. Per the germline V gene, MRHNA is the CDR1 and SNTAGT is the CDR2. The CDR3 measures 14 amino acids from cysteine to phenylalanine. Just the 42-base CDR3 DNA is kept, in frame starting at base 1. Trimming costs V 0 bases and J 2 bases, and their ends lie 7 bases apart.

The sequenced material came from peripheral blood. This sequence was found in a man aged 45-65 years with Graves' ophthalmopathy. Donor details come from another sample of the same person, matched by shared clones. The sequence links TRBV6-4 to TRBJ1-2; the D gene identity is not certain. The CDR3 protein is CASSDSRENYGYTF. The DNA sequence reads TGTGCCAGCAGTGACTCGAGGGAAAACTATGGCTACACCTTC.